Listed below are T cell receptor beta chains from one sample, sequenced in a study of CD8+ T cells in alopecia areata. The data were produced by immunoSEQ multiplex PCR, yet TCRdb's version contains in-frame clones alone and is incomplete. The sample includes 150,000 to 200,000 clones, roughly 60% of them seen just once. The sample in question was CD4+ T cells sorted from blood, obtained around week 50, from a patient treated with tofacitinib. The receptors here all came from a human donor with alopecia areata. Each CDR3 is given with its conserved first and last residue. A D gene is named only where the DNA matches it firmly. Some rows have no size entry. The others give once, few or many, or a class for an expanded clone.

few	.	TRBV29-1	TRBJ2-4	TGCAGCGTTGGGTCTGGAGACATTCAGTACTTC	CSVGSGDIQYF
.	TRBD2	TRBV9	TRBJ2-7	TGTGCCAGCAGCGTTGAAGCGGGGGAGCAGTACTTC	CASSVEAGEQYF
once	TRBD1	TRBV30	TRBJ1-5	TGTGCCTGGAGCGACGGGACAGGGGGCAATCAGCCCCAGCATTTT	CAWSDGTGGNQPQHF
.	TRBD1	TRBV14	TRBJ2-5	TGTGCCAGCAGCCCCTGGACAGGGGGCAGCCAAGAGACCCAGTACTTC	CASSPWTGGSQETQYF
.	TRBD1	TRBV7-3	TRBJ2-3	TGTGCCAGCAGCTACGGGACAGGACGCACAGATACGCAGTATTTT	CASSYGTGRTDTQYF
.	.	TRBV2	TRBJ2-5	TGTGCCAGCAGTGCAGGGTCTCGAGCGGAGACCCAGTACTTC	CASSAGSRAETQYF
.	.	TRBV7-8	TRBJ1-4	TGTGCCAGCAGCTTCGTCGATTCTAATGAAAAACTGTTTTTT	CASSFVDSNEKLFF
.	.	TRBV5-1	TRBJ1-6	TGCGCCAGCAGCTTGAATCCGGAGAATTCACCCCTCCACTTT	CASSLNPENSPLHF
.	.	TRBV5-1	TRBJ1-6	TGCGCCAGCAGCTTTGACACTGGAGGGTCACCCCTCCACTTT	CASSFDTGGSPLHF
.	TRBD1	TRBV29-1	TRBJ1-1	TGCAGCGTTGGATACGTCCCGGGACAGGGGGGAACTGAAGCTTTCTTT	CSVGYVPGQGGTEAFF
.	.	TRBV10-3	TRBJ2-2	TGTGCCATCAGTGGGGTCGGGAACACCGGGGAGCTGTTTTTT	CAISGVGNTGELFF
.	TRBD2	TRBV6-6	TRBJ2-3	TGTGCCAGCAGCCCGGGGGGAAGCACAGATACGCAGTATTTT	CASSPGGSTDTQYF
once	TRBD2	TRBV5-1	TRBJ2-1	TGCGCCAGCAGCAGCGGGGGACGGCTGCAAGAGCAGTTCTTC	CASSSGGRLQEQFF